The rows below give T cell receptor beta chains drawn from one sample of a study of T-cell reconstitution after alpha-beta-depleted transplantation in children. Each CDR3 protein gets one entry after TCRdb re-called the PCR reads with MiXCR. The table records some 520,000 distinct CDR3 sequences, about 31% of them present only once. The input for sequencing was PBMCs from the stem cell graft donor, taken from the stem cell graft. These receptor sequences come from a human donor who donated a stem cell graft to a child with aplastic anemia. CDR3s include the opening cysteine and the closing phenylalanine or tryptophan.

j_gene	v_gene	CDR3aa
TRBJ2-3	TRBV30	CAWRGLAGGSDTQYF
TRBJ1-1	TRBV6-1	CASRVHREAEAFF
TRBJ1-2	TRBV9	CASSRDTAYGYTF
TRBJ2-2	TRBV9	CASSGAMGGELFF
TRBJ2-3	TRBV28	CASGLLASADTQYF
TRBJ2-1	TRBV7-9	CASSLTGMDEQFF
TRBJ1-1	TRBV6-5	CASSYSAGTNTEAFF
TRBJ2-1	TRBV7-2	CASSFGGTSGRAEQFF
TRBJ2-1	TRBV6-5	CASSSPYEQFF
TRBJ1-1	TRBV18	CASSPRREGTEAFF
TRBJ2-1	TRBV11-2	CASSRGGIEQFF
TRBJ2-1	TRBV7-2	CASSPQYTISYNEQFF
TRBJ2-7	TRBV10-3	CAISDRDRTYEQYF
TRBJ2-1	TRBV7-9	CASSLSREGPYNEQFF
TRBJ1-2	TRBV29-1	CSVDHRGYGYTF
TRBJ2-7	TRBV28	CATQWGAGGSSYEQYF
TRBJ1-4	TRBV5-5	CASSLGSTLGEKLFF
TRBJ2-5	TRBV29-1	CSVPAGVPETQYF
TRBJ2-7	TRBV13	CASRLTGALSYEQYF
TRBJ1-1	TRBV12-3/TRBV12-4	CASSTLLRTRNTEAFF
TRBJ1-5	TRBV7-2	CASSFSGIGQPQHF
TRBJ2-1	TRBV20-1	CSARDSGEGLGNEQFF
TRBJ1-4	TRBV7-9	CASSPPPATNEKLFF
TRBJ1-5	TRBV12-3/TRBV12-4	CASSLWGTNQPQHF
TRBJ2-2	TRBV15	CATSRLEGWTSGTGELFF
TRBJ2-2	TRBV29-1	CSVEKYAAGGKAGELFF
TRBJ2-2	TRBV6-1	CASKGQPNTGELFF
TRBJ2-5	TRBV29-1	CSVARSQETQYF
TRBJ2-1	TRBV4-3	CASSQEIQGAGNEQFF
TRBJ2-2	TRBV5-1	CASSSSWGSGTGELFF
TRBJ2-7	TRBV6-6	CASSAGGMYEQYF
TRBJ1-3	TRBV7-2	CASSLSPRDTIYF
TRBJ1-4	TRBV14	CASSQDHRGFDEKLFF
TRBJ2-7	TRBV4-2	CASSRQLAGAGEQYF
TRBJ2-3	TRBV4-3	CASSQDARGSDTQYF
TRBJ2-1	TRBV12-3/TRBV12-4	CASSSGMHEQFF
TRBJ2-1	TRBV28	CASSQASGGYNEQFF
TRBJ2-4	TRBV7-2	CASSLEGGRLFQYF
TRBJ1-1	TRBV5-6	CASSLESSVNTEAFF
TRBJ2-1	TRBV5-1	CASSLVAGVSYNEQFF
TRBJ1-1	TRBV5-1	CASSQTLGGVNTEAFF
TRBJ2-1	TRBV29-1	CSVGAKGLAGNNEQFF
TRBJ2-2	TRBV7-2	CASSVVATTSTGELFF
TRBJ2-3	TRBV24-1	CATSDTGRNTDTQYF
TRBJ2-7	TRBV7-2	CASSLDPRAYEQYF
TRBJ2-5	TRBV6-1	CASSRLAGRSETQYF
TRBJ1-1	TRBV7-2	CASSLRGGQKAFF